The sequence of this T cell receptor (beta chain) was determined in a study of PD-1 blockade in mismatch repair-deficient tumors. Overall study results and limits: Tumor-resident clones, often absent from pretreatment blood, expanded after pembrolizumab and then contracted.

Germline V CDR1 and CDR2: GTSNPN, SVGIG (reference sequence). Trimming removed 0 bases at V and 8 bases at J, with 7 bases between. This CDR3 is 11 amino acids long. Repertoires were generated with immunoSEQ multiplex PCR, while TCRdb's copy carries only in-frame clones and drops some. The profile shows roughly 120,000 clones, about nine tenths of them singletons. As for this clone: What it binds is unknown.

All patients were mismatch repair deficient, assessed by either PCR or immunohistochemistry. The chain couples TRBV30 to TRBJ1-1; the D is unclear. This sample comprised peripheral blood, obtained approximately 72 weeks after starting pembrolizumab. This clonotype was sampled from an adult with mismatch repair-deficient cancer. This CDR3 reads CAWSVAQEAFF. In nucleotides, the CDR3 is TGTGCCTGGAGTGTCGCCCAGGAAGCTTTCTTT.